This TCR beta chain appears in the sequencing data of a study of T cells in Graves' hyperthyroidism and ophthalmopathy. Study-level points and caveats: Most expanded thyroid clonotypes above 0.001 also appeared in blood.

Authors of the study amplified TCR beta CDR3 regions from RNA transcripts. HTBI primers were the set used in a first-round RT-PCR of the TCR CDR3. MiXCR was run by TCRdb on the multiplex PCR reads, yielding one entry per CDR3 protein. The sample yields about 350,000 distinct CDR3 sequences, roughly 15% seen once. At least 3 on the Clinical Activity Score was recorded for ophthalmopathy patients, who also had NOSPECS grade at least 4 and duration under 3 months. The germline V gene has CDR1 MDHEN and CDR2 SYDVKM. CDR3 length: 16 residues. After removal of 8 bases from V and 1 base from J, the junction contained 13 bases not matched to a gene. This clonotype has ten or more counts. The antigen remains undetermined.

This TCR was recovered from a woman between 55 and 75 years old with Graves' ophthalmopathy. V is TRBV28 and J is TRBJ2-5, with 7 positions matching TRBD2. The specimen sequenced was blood. The CDR3 coding sequence is TGTGCCAGCCCCCCTCAGGGAGGGGATCTCCAAGAGACCCAGTACTTC. As protein: CASPPQGGDLQETQYF.